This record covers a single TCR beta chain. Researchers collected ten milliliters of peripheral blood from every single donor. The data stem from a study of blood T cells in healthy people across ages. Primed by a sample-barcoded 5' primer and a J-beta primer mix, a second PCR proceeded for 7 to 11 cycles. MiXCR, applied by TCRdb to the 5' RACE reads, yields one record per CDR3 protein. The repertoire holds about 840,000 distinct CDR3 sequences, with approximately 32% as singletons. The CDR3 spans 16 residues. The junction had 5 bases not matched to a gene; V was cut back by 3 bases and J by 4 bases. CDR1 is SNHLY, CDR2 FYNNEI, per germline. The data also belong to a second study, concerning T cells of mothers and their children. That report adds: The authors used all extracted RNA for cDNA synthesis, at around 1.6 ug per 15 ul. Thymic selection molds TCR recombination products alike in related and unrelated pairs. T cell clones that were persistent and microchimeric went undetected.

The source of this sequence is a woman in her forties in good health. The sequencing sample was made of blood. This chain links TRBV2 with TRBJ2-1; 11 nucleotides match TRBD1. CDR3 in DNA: TGTGCCAGCAGTGAGTGGACAGGGGGCGTGTACAATGAGCAGTTCTTC. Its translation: CASSEWTGGVYNEQFF.